These 29 T cell receptor beta chains were sequenced from one sample in a study of cytomegalovirus exposure and HLA in healthy donors. PCR employed 60 Vbeta and 13 Jbeta primers. Some clones are missing from TCRdb's copy, which holds only in-frame ones; the method was immunoSEQ multiplex PCR. The sample shows around 80,000 clones, approximately 66% of them seen only once. The sequenced material came from PBMCs. The receptors come from a male donor in good health and CMV-seropositive.

This clone has a handful of counts. The CDR3 nucleotides are TGCGCCAGCAGCTTATCCGGGACAGGGGCTAGGAACACTGAAGCTTTCTTT. Translated: CASSLSGTGARNTEAFF. The V and J genes are TRBV5-1 and TRBJ1-1, with 10 bases that match TRBD1. The J segment lost 1 base and the V segment lost 2 bases, leaving 8 bases of the junction unmatched. Germline CDR1 and CDR2: SGHRS and YFSETQ. The CDR3 is 17 residues long. The full variable domain, rest sourced from reference TRBV5-1 and TRBJ1-1, is KAGVTQTPRYLIKTRGQQVTLSCSPISGHRSVSWYQQTPGQGLQFLFEYFSETQRNKGNFPGRFSGRQFSNSRSEMNVSTLELGDSALYLCASSLSGTGARNTEAFFGQGTRLTVV.

This chain links TRBV5-1 with TRBJ2-3; 9 nucleotides align to TRBD2. CDR3 length equals 15 residues. CDR1 and CDR2 (germline): SGHRS, YFSETQ. Trimming at V came to 4 bases and at J to 2 bases, leaving 5 bases not matched to a gene. In nucleotides, the CDR3 is TGCGCCAGCAGCGACGGCGGGGGGGCCACAGATACGCAGTATTTT. Protein: CASSDGGGATDTQYF. The full variable domain, completed using reference TRBV5-1 and TRBJ2-3, is KAGVTQTPRYLIKTRGQQVTLSCSPISGHRSVSWYQQTPGQGLQFLFEYFSETQRNKGNFPGRFSGRQFSNSRSEMNVSTLELGDSALYLCASSDGGGATDTQYFGPGTRLTVL.

The chain recombines TRBV18 with TRBJ2-7; 9 nucleotides match TRBD1. The CDR3 totals 14 residues. V was clipped by 5 bases and J by 1 base; unmatched bases: 3. CDR1 and CDR2 from the germline V gene are KGHSH and LQKENI. The chain's CDR3 is CASSWTGDSYEQYF. For the CDR3, the DNA is TGTGCCAGCTCATGGACAGGGGATTCCTACGAGCAGTACTTC. The whole variable domain, filled in from reference TRBV18 and TRBJ2-7, reads NAGVMQNPRHLVRRRGQEARLRCSPMKGHSHVYWYRQLPEEGLKFMVYLQKENIIDESGMPKERFSAEFPKEGPSILRIQQVVRGDSAAYFCASSWTGDSYEQYFGPGTRLTVT.

The table lists this clone with a few counts. The rearrangement links TRBV27 to TRBJ2-7; 8 bases map to TRBD2. The CDR3 has 16 residues. The germline V gene has CDR1 MNHEY and CDR2 SMNVEV (reference sequence). Trimming at V came to 4 bases and at J to 0 bases, leaving 8 bases not matched to a gene. CDR3 nucleotides: TGTGCCAGCAGTTCCATACTAGCGGAGAACTCCTACGAGCAGTACTTC. Protein sequence: CASSSILAENSYEQYF.

V gene TRBV19 combines with J gene TRBJ2-5; weak D call: TRBD2 (6 bases). V shed 1 base and J shed 4 bases, with 16 bases lying between them. CDR1 and CDR2 (germline): LNHDA, SQIVND (reference sequence). CDR3 length equals 16 residues. The CDR3 is CASSIAGGDGGETQYF. DNA for the CDR3: TGTGCCAGTAGTATAGCAGGAGGGGATGGGGGAGAGACCCAGTACTTC. Variable domain in full (rest from reference TRBV19 and TRBJ2-5): DGGITQSPKYLFRKEGQNVTLSCEQNLNHDAMYWYRQDPGQGLRLIYYSQIVNDFQKGDIAEGYSVSREKKESFPLTVTSAQKNPTAFYLCASSIAGGDGGETQYFGPGTRLLVL.

The chain is built from TRBV4-1 and TRBJ1-1; TRBD1 aligns across 7 bases. J was trimmed by 1 base and V by 0 bases; bases with no gene match: 5. Looked up from germline, CDR1 is MGHRA and CDR2 is YSYEKL. The CDR3 runs 16 residues. CDR3 loop: CASSQDPGTANTEAFF. CDR3 nucleotide sequence: TGCGCCAGCAGCCAAGACCCCGGGACAGCGAACACTGAAGCTTTCTTT.

This chain uses TRBV10-3 with TRBJ1-2; no reliable D call. The V end lost 3 bases, the J end lost 1 base, and 18 bases lay between the germline ends. This CDR3 spans 17 amino acids. Germline CDR1 reads ENHRY; CDR2 reads SYGVKD. CDR3 coding DNA: TGTGCCATCAGTGACGGTTCGACGGGATCGGGTAACTATGGCTACACCTTC. It codes for CAISDGSTGSGNYGYTF.

The chain is built from TRBV5-1 and TRBJ2-6; D perhaps matches TRBD1 (5 bases). This CDR3 comprises 17 residues. Germline CDR1 is SGHRS and CDR2 is YFSETQ. The V end lost 2 bases, the J end lost 3 bases, and 15 bases lay between the germline ends. The CDR3 spells CASSLQVVVFGANVLTF. The CDR3 DNA reads TGCGCCAGCAGCTTACAGGTAGTCGTCTTTGGGGCCAACGTCCTGACTTTC.

The CDR3 sequence is CASSIEGQGYYGYTF. The CDR3 nucleotides read TGTGCCAGTAGTATTGAGGGACAGGGGTACTATGGCTACACCTTC. The chain is built from TRBV19 and TRBJ1-2, with 10 bases fitting TRBD1. Germline-derived CDR1 and CDR2 are LNHDA and SQIVND (reference sequence). This CDR3 is built from 15 residues. V was clipped by 3 bases and J by 3 bases; unmatched bases: 4.

The CDR3 DNA reads TGTGCCAGCAGTCCGCCCCGGGGGGACATTCAGTACTTC. Its translation: CASSPPRGDIQYF. The V and J genes are TRBV6-5 and TRBJ2-4, with 7 bases lining up with TRBD2. The CDR3 contains 13 residues. After removal of 5 bases from V and 8 bases from J, the junction contained 6 bases not matched to a gene. Germline CDR1 is MNHEY and CDR2 is SVGAGI.

The V gene is TRBV28, the J gene TRBJ2-7; 16 positions match TRBD2. V was clipped by 4 bases and J by 3 bases; unmatched bases: 6. Germline CDR1 reads MDHEN; CDR2 reads SYDVKM. This CDR3 has 17 amino acids. CDR3 DNA sequence: TGTGCCAGCAGTTCCGGGACTAGCGGGAGGGGTGGCTACGAGCAGTACTTC. It translates to CASSSGTSGRGGYEQYF.

This clone was counted a few times. The V gene is TRBV6-1, the J gene TRBJ2-2, with 7 bases identical to TRBD1. This CDR3 is 16 amino acids long. J lost 4 bases, V lost 4 bases, and 9 bases had no gene match. The V gene's germline CDR1 is MNHNS and CDR2 SASEGT. CDR3 loop: CASSVLGGSSTGELFF. CDR3 in DNA: TGTGCCAGCAGTGTTTTAGGGGGCTCCTCCACCGGGGAGCTGTTTTTT.

This clone turned up a few times. The CDR3 DNA is TGTGCCAGCAGCTTAGCCCCTGACAGCGCATATGAAGCTTTCTTT. Translated: CASSLAPDSAYEAFF. This chain joins TRBV7-2 and TRBJ1-1, with a possible D match to TRBD1 (5 bases). V lost 0 bases, J lost 7 bases, and 15 bases lay in between. This CDR3 is built from 15 residues. CDR1 SGHTA and CDR2 FQGNSA come from the germline V gene. The full variable domain, rest sourced from reference TRBV7-2 and TRBJ1-1, is GAGVSQSPSNKVTEKGKDVELRCDPISGHTALYWYRQSLGQGLEFLIYFQGNSAPDKSGLPSDRFSAERTGGSVSTLTIQRTQQEDSAVYLCASSLAPDSAYEAFFGQGTRLTVV.

This chain links TRBV11-2 with TRBJ1-2, with TRBD1 matching 11 bases. V shed 5 bases and J 5 bases; nucleotides not matched to a gene: 10. From germline, CDR1 is SGHAT and CDR2 FQNNGV. The CDR3 is 16 residues long. CDR3 protein: CASSPRGTGGRYGYTF. The CDR3 DNA is TGTGCCAGCAGCCCACGAGGGACAGGGGGGCGGTATGGCTACACCTTC.

This chain connects TRBV7-8 to TRBJ1-1; D gene ambiguous. This CDR3 comprises 15 residues. In germline, CDR1 is SGHVS, CDR2 FQNEAQ. Trimming left V 3 bases short and J 2 bases short, with 13 bases between. The CDR3 sequence is CASSFRPGLNTEAFF. The CDR3 coding sequence is TGTGCCAGCAGCTTTCGGCCAGGTCTTAACACTGAAGCTTTCTTT.

The chain employs TRBV28 and TRBJ2-3; 10 bases align to TRBD1. Germline loops: CDR1 MDHEN, CDR2 SYDVKM. V lost 4 bases and J lost 1; bases outside the gene matches: 5. This CDR3 has 16 amino acids. CDR3 sequence reads: CASSSDRGLGTDTQYF. Written as DNA, the CDR3 is TGTGCCAGCAGTTCAGACAGGGGGCTTGGCACAGATACGCAGTATTTT. The complete variable domain, with remaining parts taken from reference TRBV28 and TRBJ2-3, reads DVKVTQSSRYLVKRTGEKVFLECVQDMDHENMFWYRQDPGLGLRLIYFSYDVKMKEKGDIPEGYSVSREKKERFSLILESASTNQTSMYLCASSSDRGLGTDTQYFGPGTRLTVL.

The chain uses TRBV19 and TRBJ2-2; 14 bases match TRBD2. CDR1 is LNHDA and CDR2 is SQIVND in the germline V gene (reference sequence). With 8 bases clipped from V and 6 bases from J, the junction kept 8 bases outside the gene matches. The CDR3 totals 16 residues. Written as DNA, the CDR3 is TGTGCCAGTGAGGCACTGGGACTAGCGGGAGCCGGGGAGCTGTTTTTT. It specifies CASEALGLAGAGELFF.

The chain combines TRBV7-6 with TRBJ2-1, with 11 positions matching TRBD2. The CDR3 runs to 20 residues. Germline V CDR1 and CDR2: SGHVS, FNYEAQ. V dropped 2 bases and J dropped 4; count of bases not matched to a gene: 16. CDR3 amino acids: CASSLPLRTSGSGAYNEQFF. The CDR3 DNA sequence: TGTGCCAGCAGCTTACCGTTAAGAACTAGCGGGAGTGGGGCTTACAATGAGCAGTTCTTC.

This clone was counted only a few times. The rearrangement links TRBV9 to TRBJ2-3, with D possibly TRBD1 on 6 matching bases. The CDR3 is 13 amino acids. Germline CDR1 is SGDLS and CDR2 is YYNGEE. Trimming stripped 4 bases from V and 5 bases from J, with 11 bases between. CDR3 in DNA: TGTGCCAGCAGCTCAGAGGGGGAAGATACGCAGTATTTT. This gives the protein CASSSEGEDTQYF. The whole variable domain, filled in from reference TRBV9 and TRBJ2-3, reads DSGVTQTPKHLITATGQRVTLRCSPRSGDLSVYWYQQSLDQGLQFLIQYYNGEERAKGNILERFSAQQFPDLHSELNLSSLELGDSALYFCASSSEGEDTQYFGPGTRLTVL.

The rearrangement joins TRBV10-3 to TRBJ1-3, with a tentative D call TRBD1 (5 bases). Trimming took off 6 bases at V and 1 base at J, with 10 bases between the two ends. This CDR3 comprises 14 residues. Germline loops: CDR1 ENHRY, CDR2 SYGVKD. The CDR3 sequence is CAIRKQGSGNTIYF. CDR3 sequence (DNA): TGTGCCATCAGAAAGCAGGGTTCTGGAAACACCATATATTTT.

The chain is built from TRBV10-3 and TRBJ1-5; perhaps TRBD1 as D (6 bases). The CDR3 extends over 17 amino acids. The germline V gene encodes CDR1 ENHRY and CDR2 SYGVKD. Trimming cost V 3 bases and J 8 bases, with 23 bases left between them. The CDR3 here is CAISDQILTGFPKPQHF. CDR3 DNA: TGTGCCATCAGTGACCAAATTCTAACAGGGTTCCCCAAGCCCCAGCATTTT.

CDR3 protein: CAWRGAGAFF. DNA for the CDR3: TGTGCCTGGAGGGGGGCAGGGGCTTTCTTT. The chain couples TRBV30 to TRBJ1-1; D perhaps matches TRBD1 (6 bases). V lost 3 bases and J 11 bases, leaving 10 bases between the germline ends. CDR3 length equals 10 residues. The germline V gene encodes CDR1 GTSNPN and CDR2 SVGIG (reference sequence).

The chain uses TRBV7-3 and TRBJ2-3; tentatively, D is TRBD1 (6 bases). Germline lookup yields CDR1 SGHTA and CDR2 FQGTGA. V lost 5 bases, J lost 2 bases, and 11 bases lay in between. This CDR3 comprises 14 residues. This CDR3 reads CASSRGQLTDTQYF. CDR3 sequence (DNA): TGTGCCAGCAGCCGTGGACAGCTCACAGATACGCAGTATTTT.

The chain combines TRBV18 with TRBJ2-7, with D possibly TRBD1 on 5 matching bases. Per the germline V gene, CDR1 is KGHSH and CDR2 is LQKENI. The CDR3 totals 15 residues. The V and J ends lost 5 bases and 2 bases respectively, with 16 bases between them. The CDR3 DNA reads as TGTGCCAGCTCATCTTCTCGTACAGGCACCTACGAGCAGTACTTC. Translated, it gives CASSSSRTGTYEQYF.

The V call is TRBV6-5, the J call TRBJ2-7; 13 nucleotides agree with TRBD2. The CDR3 sequence is 15 residues long. The ends lost 5 bases at V and 5 bases at J; junction bases unmatched: 6. Germline CDR1 reads MNHEY; CDR2 reads SVGAGI. The CDR3 DNA sequence: TGTGCCAGCAGTCAAGGACTAGCGGGAGTAAACGAGCAGTACTTC. It encodes CASSQGLAGVNEQYF.

V usage is TRBV10-3 and J usage is TRBJ2-1, with 8 bases matching TRBD1. The germline V gene has CDR1 ENHRY and CDR2 SYGVKD. The junction had 8 bases not matched to a gene; V was cut back by 7 bases and J by 3 bases. The CDR3 spans 15 residues. The CDR3 nucleotides read TGTGCCATCACTGTCGGACAGGGCGACTACAATGAGCAGTTCTTC. It encodes CAITVGQGDYNEQFF.

This chain links TRBV7-8 with TRBJ2-3; weak D call: TRBD2 (6 bases). The CDR3 is 15 amino acids. The ends were cut back, 5 bases at V and 8 bases at J, with 20 bases in the middle. Germline assignment: CDR1 SGHVS and CDR2 FQNEAQ. Here the CDR3 DNA reads TGTGCCAGCAGCGCTAGGAATGCGCCCGGGGGTACGCAGTATTTT. It encodes CASSARNAPGGTQYF.

The chain carries TRBV5-4 and TRBJ2-5; D is unresolved. The CDR3 length is 15 residues. V dropped 5 bases and J dropped 2 bases, with 16 bases sitting between them. In germline, CDR1 is SGHNT, CDR2 YYREEE (reference sequence). The CDR3, as DNA: TGTGCCAGCAGTCTCGTCTTCCAGATGCAAGAGACCCAGTACTTC. Its protein product is CASSLVFQMQETQYF.

The chain combines TRBV10-3 with TRBJ2-3; D is ambiguous. Germline CDR1 ENHRY, CDR2 SYGVKD. V dropped 10 bases and J dropped 2 bases, with 19 bases sitting between them. The CDR3 length is 15 residues. CDR3 sequence: CATRKIALTTDTQYF. The CDR3 DNA sequence: TGTGCCACCCGTAAGATAGCCCTAACCACAGATACGCAGTATTTT.